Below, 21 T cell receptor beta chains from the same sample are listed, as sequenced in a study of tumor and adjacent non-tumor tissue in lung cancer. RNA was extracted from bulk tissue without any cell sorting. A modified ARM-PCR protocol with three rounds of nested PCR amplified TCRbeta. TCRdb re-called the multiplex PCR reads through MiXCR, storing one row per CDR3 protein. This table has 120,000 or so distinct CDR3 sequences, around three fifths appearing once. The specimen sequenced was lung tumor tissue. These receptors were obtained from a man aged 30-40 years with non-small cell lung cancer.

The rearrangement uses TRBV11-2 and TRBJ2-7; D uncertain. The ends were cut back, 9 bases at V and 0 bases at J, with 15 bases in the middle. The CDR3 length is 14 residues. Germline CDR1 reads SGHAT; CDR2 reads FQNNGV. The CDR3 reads CASRRWASSYEQYF. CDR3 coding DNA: TGTGCCAGTAGAAGATGGGCGAGCTCCTACGAGCAGTACTTC.

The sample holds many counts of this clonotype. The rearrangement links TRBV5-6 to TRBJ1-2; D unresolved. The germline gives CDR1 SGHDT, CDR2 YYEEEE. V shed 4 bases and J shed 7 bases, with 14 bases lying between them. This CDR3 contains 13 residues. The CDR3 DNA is TGTGCCAGCAGCCTAGATACAGCGTTTGGCTACACCTTC. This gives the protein CASSLDTAFGYTF.

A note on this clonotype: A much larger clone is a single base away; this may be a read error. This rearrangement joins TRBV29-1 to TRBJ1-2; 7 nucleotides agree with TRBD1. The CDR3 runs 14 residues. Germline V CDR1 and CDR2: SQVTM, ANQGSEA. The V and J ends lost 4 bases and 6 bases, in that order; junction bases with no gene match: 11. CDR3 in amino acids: CSVVRTQGEDGYTF. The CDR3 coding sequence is TGCAGCGTTGTTCGGACTCAGGGGGAAGATGGCTACACCTTC.

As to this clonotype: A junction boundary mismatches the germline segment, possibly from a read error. The CDR3 is CAIKPQGSTDTLYF. The CDR3 bases are TGTGCCATCAAACCTCAGGGTTCCACAGATACGCTGTATTTT. The chain is built from TRBV10-3 and TRBJ2-3, with TRBD1 as a possible D gene (5 bases). In germline, CDR1 is ENHRY, CDR2 SYGVKD. There are 14 residues in the CDR3.

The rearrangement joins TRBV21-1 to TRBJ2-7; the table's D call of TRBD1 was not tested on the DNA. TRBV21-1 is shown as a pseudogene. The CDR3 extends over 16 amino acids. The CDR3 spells CARSKTGGRGSCEQYF. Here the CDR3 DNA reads TGTGCCAGGAGCAAAACAGGCGGGAGAGGGTCCTGCGAGCAGTACTTC.

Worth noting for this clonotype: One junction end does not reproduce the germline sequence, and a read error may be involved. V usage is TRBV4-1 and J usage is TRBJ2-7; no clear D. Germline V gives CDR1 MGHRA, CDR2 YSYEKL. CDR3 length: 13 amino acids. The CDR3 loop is CSSSQDYRAEQYF. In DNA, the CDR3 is TGCTCCAGCAGCCAAGATTATCGAGCCGAGCAGTACTTC.

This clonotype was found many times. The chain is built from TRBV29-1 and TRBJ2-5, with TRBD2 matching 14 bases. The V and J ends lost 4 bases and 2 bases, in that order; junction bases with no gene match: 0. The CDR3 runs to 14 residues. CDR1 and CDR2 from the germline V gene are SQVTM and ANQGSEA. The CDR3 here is CSVGLAGGQETQYF. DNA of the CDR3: TGCAGCGTTGGACTAGCGGGGGGGCAAGAGACCCAGTACTTC.

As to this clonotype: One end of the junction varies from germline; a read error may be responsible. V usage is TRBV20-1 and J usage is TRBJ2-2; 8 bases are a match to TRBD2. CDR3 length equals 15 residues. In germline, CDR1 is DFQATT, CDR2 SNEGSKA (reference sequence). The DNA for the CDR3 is TGCAGTGCCCGTAGCTGGACTAGCTTGACCGGGAAGCTGTTTTTT. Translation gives CSARSWTSLTGKLFF.

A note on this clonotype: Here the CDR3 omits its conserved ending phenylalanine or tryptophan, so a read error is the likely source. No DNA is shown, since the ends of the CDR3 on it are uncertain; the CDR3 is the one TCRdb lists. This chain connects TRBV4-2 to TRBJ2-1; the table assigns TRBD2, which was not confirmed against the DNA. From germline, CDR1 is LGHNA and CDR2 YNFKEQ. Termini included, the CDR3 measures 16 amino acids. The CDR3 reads CASSPTLAGSYNEHFY.

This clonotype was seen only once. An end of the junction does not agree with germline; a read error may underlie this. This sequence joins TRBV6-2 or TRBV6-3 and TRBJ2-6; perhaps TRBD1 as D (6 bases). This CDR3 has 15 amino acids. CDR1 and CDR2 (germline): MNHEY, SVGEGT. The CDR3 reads CASCPRGPGANALTF. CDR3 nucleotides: TGTGCCAGCTGTCCCAGGGGACCTGGGGCCAACGCCCTGACTTTC.

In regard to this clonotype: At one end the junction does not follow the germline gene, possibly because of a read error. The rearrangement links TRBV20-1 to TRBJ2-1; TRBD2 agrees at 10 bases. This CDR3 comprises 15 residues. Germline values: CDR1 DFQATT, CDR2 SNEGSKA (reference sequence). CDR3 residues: CSALTGTSVIHEQLF. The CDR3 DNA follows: TGCAGTGCCCTCACCGGGACTAGCGTTATCCATGAGCAGTTATTC.

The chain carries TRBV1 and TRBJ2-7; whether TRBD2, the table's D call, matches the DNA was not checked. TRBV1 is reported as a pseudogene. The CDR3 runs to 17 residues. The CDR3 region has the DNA TGCACCAGCAGCCAAGCGCTCCTAGCCTGGACGTCCTACGAGCAGTACTTC. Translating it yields CTSSQALLAWTSYEQYF.

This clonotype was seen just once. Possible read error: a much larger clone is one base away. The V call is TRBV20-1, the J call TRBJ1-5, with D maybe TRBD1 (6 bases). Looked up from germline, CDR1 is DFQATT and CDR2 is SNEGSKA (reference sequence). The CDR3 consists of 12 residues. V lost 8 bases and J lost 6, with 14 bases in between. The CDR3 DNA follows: TGCAGTACTGTTCAGGGGTTTCAGCCCCAGCATTTT. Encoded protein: CSTVQGFQPQHF.

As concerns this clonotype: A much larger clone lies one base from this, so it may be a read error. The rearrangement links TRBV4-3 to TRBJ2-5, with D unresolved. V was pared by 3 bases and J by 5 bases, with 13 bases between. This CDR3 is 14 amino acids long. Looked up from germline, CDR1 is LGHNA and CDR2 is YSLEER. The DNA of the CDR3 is TGCGCCAGCAGCCAGATGACTGGCAGCGAGACCCAGTACTTC. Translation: CASSQMTGSETQYF.

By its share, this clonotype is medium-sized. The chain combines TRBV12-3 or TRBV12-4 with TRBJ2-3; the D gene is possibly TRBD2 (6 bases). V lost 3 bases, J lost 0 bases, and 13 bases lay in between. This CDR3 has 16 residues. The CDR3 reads CASSFFVADSTDTQYF. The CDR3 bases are TGTGCCAGCAGTTTCTTCGTAGCGGATAGCACAGATACGCAGTATTTT.

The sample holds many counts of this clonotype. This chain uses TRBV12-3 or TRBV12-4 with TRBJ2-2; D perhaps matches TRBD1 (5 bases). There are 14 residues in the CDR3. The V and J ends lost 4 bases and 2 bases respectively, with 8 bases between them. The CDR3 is CASSWGSNTGELFF. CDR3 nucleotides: TGTGCCAGCAGTTGGGGCTCAAACACCGGGGAGCTGTTTTTT.

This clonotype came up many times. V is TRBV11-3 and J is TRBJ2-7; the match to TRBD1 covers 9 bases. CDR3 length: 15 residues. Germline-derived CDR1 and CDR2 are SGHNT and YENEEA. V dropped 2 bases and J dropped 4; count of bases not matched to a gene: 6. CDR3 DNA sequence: TGTGCCAGCAGCTTAATATCGGGACAGGGTTACGAGCAGTACTTC. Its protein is CASSLISGQGYEQYF.

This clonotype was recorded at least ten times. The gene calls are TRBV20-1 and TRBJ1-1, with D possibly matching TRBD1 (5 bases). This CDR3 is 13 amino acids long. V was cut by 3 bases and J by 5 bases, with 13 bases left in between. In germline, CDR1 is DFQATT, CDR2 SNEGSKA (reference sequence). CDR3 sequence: CSASFREGTEAFF. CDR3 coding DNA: TGCAGTGCTAGTTTCAGGGAGGGGACTGAAGCTTTCTTT.

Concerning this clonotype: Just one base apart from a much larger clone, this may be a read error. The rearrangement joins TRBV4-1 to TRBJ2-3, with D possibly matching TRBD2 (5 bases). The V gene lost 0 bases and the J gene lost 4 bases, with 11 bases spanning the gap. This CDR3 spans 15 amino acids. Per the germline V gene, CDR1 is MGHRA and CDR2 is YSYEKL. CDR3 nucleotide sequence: TGCGCCAGCAGCCAAGATCCCGTTAGCGCAGATACGCAGTATTTT. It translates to CASSQDPVSADTQYF.

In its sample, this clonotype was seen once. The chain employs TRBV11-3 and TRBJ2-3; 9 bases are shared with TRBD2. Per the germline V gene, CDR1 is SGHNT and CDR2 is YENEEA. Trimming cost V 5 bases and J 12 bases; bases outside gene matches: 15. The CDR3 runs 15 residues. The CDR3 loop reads CASSPNSGSTDAQYF. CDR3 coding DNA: TGTGCCAGCAGCCCGAATAGCGGGAGCACAGATGCACAGTATTTT.

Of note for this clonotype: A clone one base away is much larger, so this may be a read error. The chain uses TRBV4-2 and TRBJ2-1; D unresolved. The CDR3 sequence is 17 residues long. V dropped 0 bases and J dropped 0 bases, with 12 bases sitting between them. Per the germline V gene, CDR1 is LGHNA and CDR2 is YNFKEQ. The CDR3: CASSQDGSVSSYNEQFF. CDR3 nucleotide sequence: TGTGCCAGCAGCCAAGATGGCAGCGTGAGCTCCTACAATGAGCAGTTCTTC.